The sequence of this T cell receptor beta chain was determined in a study of T cell repertoires in aging, cancer and after chemotherapy. Looking at the study overall: Paired samples before and after chemotherapy came from glioblastoma patients receiving temozolomide-based therapy.

Rearranged V-D-J TRB sequences were amplified with a mixed TRB-A/B primer pool. In TCRdb, the multiplex PCR reads were re-called with MiXCR into one record per CDR3 protein. This sample has a few thousand distinct CDR3 sequences, with approximately 71% found just once. The template was genomic DNA from peripheral blood, not RNA. In regard to this clonotype: Antigen: not known.

The V end lost 7 bases, the J end lost 6 bases, and 14 bases lay between the germline ends. Germline V CDR1 and CDR2: SQVTM, ANQGSEA. This CDR3 spans 12 amino acids. Study outcomes and limitations: No conclusions about immunological memory after chemotherapy can be drawn from the repertoire data. In healthy donors, age-related TCR diversity loss mainly reflected lost richness.

The origin of this receptor is a human donor with a solid tumor. The chain employs TRBV29-1 and TRBJ2-3, with D perhaps TRBD2 (6 bases). Sequenced input: blood. The CDR3 coding sequence is TGCAGCGCCCGGAGCGGGCGGGATACGCAGTATTTT. Residues: CSARSGRDTQYF.